The 22 T cell receptor beta chains below all came from one sample that was sequenced in a study of T cell responses to AZD1222 COVID-19 vaccine. Assay: immunoSEQ multiplex PCR; the TCRdb copy retains only in-frame clones and omits some. The sample carries roughly 34,000 clones, about 88% recorded once. Sequencing was performed on peripheral blood, taken on day 0 of AZD1222 vaccination. The source is an adult in good health.

The chain couples TRBV24-1 to TRBJ2-2; 7 bases match TRBD1. The junction had 3 bases not matched to a gene; V was cut back by 5 bases and J by 1 base. The CDR3 is made up of 15 amino acids. CDR1 KGHDR and CDR2 SFDVKD come from the germline V gene. This chain's CDR3 is CATSAWDRNTGELFF. CDR3 in DNA: TGTGCCACCAGTGCCTGGGACAGGAACACCGGGGAGCTGTTTTTT.

In the case of this clone: A junction end diverges from the germline sequence, so it may reflect a read error. This chain uses TRBV5-6 with TRBJ1-6; 8 positions match TRBD1. CDR1 SGHDT and CDR2 YYEEEE come from the germline V gene. The CDR3 extends over 17 amino acids. The CDR3 protein is CASTLTGALSYNSPLHF. CDR3 DNA: TGTGCCAGCACCTTGACAGGGGCCCTCTCCTATAATTCACCCCTCCACTTT.

The chain uses TRBV27 and TRBJ1-5; possibly TRBD1 for D (5 bases). Germline CDR1 and CDR2: MNHEY and SMNVEV (reference sequence). The CDR3 sequence is 15 residues long. Deletions cut 1 base from V and 0 bases from J, with 7 bases between. CDR3: CASSLWGNSNQPQHF. The CDR3 nucleotides read TGTGCCAGCAGTTTATGGGGCAATAGCAATCAGCCCCAGCATTTT.

The rearrangement links TRBV5-6 to TRBJ2-1, with TRBD1 as a possible D gene (5 bases). Trimming left V 4 bases short and J 5 bases short, with 16 bases between. Per germline, CDR1 SGHDT and CDR2 YYEEEE. The CDR3 sequence is 15 residues long. CDR3 bases: TGTGCCAGCAGCATGATCGGGCAGGGTCACAATGAGCAGTTCTTC. Translating it yields CASSMIGQGHNEQFF.

This rearrangement joins TRBV2 to TRBJ2-7; 10 bases agree with TRBD2. V lost 6 bases, J lost 5 bases, and 10 bases stayed unmatched. The CDR3 is made up of 15 amino acids. The germline CDR1 and CDR2 sequences are SNHLY and FYNNEI. The DNA for the CDR3 is TGTGCCAGCAGCCACGGCAGCGGGAGGGCTAACGAGCAGTACTTC. This codes for CASSHGSGRANEQYF.

The chain carries TRBV27 and TRBJ2-1, with TRBD1 matching over 9 bases. Germline CDR1 and CDR2: MNHEY and SMNVEV (reference sequence). This CDR3 comprises 16 residues. V lost 2 bases, J lost 4 bases, and 6 bases stayed unmatched. The CDR3 is CASSLVDRGGYNEQFF. Written as DNA, the CDR3 is TGTGCCAGCAGTTTAGTAGACAGGGGGGGGTACAATGAGCAGTTCTTC.

This sequence joins TRBV11-3 and TRBJ2-7, with TRBD2 matching 7 bases. The trim removed 5 bases at V and 4 bases at J, leaving 8 bases unmatched. The CDR3 has 14 residues. In germline, CDR1 is SGHNT, CDR2 YENEEA. CDR3 bases: TGTGCCAGCAGCCCAGGGAGAGCGGGGTACGAGCAGTACTTC. Amino acids: CASSPGRAGYEQYF.

This chain joins TRBV24-1 and TRBJ1-2; 8 nucleotides match TRBD1. The CDR3 spans 14 residues. Germline CDR1 is KGHDR and CDR2 is SFDVKD. With V trimmed by 6 bases and J by 4 bases, 6 bases remained unmatched. This CDR3 reads CATSPGQGVYGYTF. CDR3 in DNA: TGTGCCACCAGTCCAGGACAGGGTGTCTATGGCTACACCTTC.

This clone was recorded once. V gene TRBV5-1 combines with J gene TRBJ1-2; 7 nucleotides agree with TRBD1. The V segment lost 0 bases and the J segment 4 bases; nucleotides outside the gene matches: 12. The CDR3 has 17 residues. Germline CDR1 is SGHRS and CDR2 is YFSETQ. CDR3 coding DNA: TGCGCCAGCAGCTTGGATCCCCGGGACAGTGGGCTCTATGGCTACACCTTC. Translating it yields CASSLDPRDSGLYGYTF.

The chain has TRBV9 and TRBJ1-2; D perhaps matches TRBD1 (5 bases). Germline-derived CDR1 and CDR2 are SGDLS and YYNGEE. The CDR3 has 15 residues. The ends were cut back, 1 base at V and 6 bases at J, with 16 bases in the middle. CDR3 coding DNA: TGTGCCAGCAGCGTATGGCCGACAGCGGGCAATGGCTACACCTTC. Protein sequence: CASSVWPTAGNGYTF. Full variable domain (remainder filled in from reference TRBV9 and TRBJ1-2): DSGVTQTPKHLITATGQRVTLRCSPRSGDLSVYWYQQSLDQGLQFLIQYYNGEERAKGNILERFSAQQFPDLHSELNLSSLELGDSALYFCASSVWPTAGNGYTFGSGTRLTVV.

The rearrangement joins TRBV7-2 to TRBJ2-7; perhaps D is TRBD1 or TRBD2 (5 bases each). In germline, CDR1 is SGHTA, CDR2 FQGNSA. V gave up 2 bases and J gave up 3 bases, with 14 bases separating them. The CDR3 has 15 residues. The CDR3 protein is CASSLRLGPLYEQYF. The CDR3 DNA is TGTGCCAGCAGCTTAAGGTTGGGACCCCTCTACGAGCAGTACTTC. Full variable domain (missing parts from reference TRBV7-2 and TRBJ2-7): GAGVSQSPSNKVTEKGKDVELRCDPISGHTALYWYRQSLGQGLEFLIYFQGNSAPDKSGLPSDRFSAERTGGSVSTLTIQRTQQEDSAVYLCASSLRLGPLYEQYFGPGTRLTVT.

The chain uses TRBV25-1 and TRBJ2-7; a weak D match, TRBD2 (5 bases). This CDR3 has 14 amino acids. V was trimmed by 2 bases and J by 1 base, leaving 9 bases between them. CDR1 is MGHDK, CDR2 SYGVNS, per germline. CDR3 DNA sequence: TGTGCCAGCAGTGAAGTGGGAGCTTCCTACGAGCAGTACTTC. As protein: CASSEVGASYEQYF.

This chain links TRBV25-1 with TRBJ2-5, with 10 bases aligning to TRBD2. With 4 bases clipped from V and 5 bases from J, the junction kept 4 bases outside the gene matches. The CDR3 runs to 14 residues. CDR1 is MGHDK, CDR2 SYGVNS, per germline. The CDR3 loop is CASSVAGGVETQYF. In DNA, the CDR3 is TGTGCCAGCAGTGTAGCGGGAGGAGTCGAGACCCAGTACTTC.

This CDR3 is CASSRSVEAGETQYF. DNA for the CDR3: TGCGCCAGCAGCCGCTCCGTGGAGGCAGGGGAGACCCAGTACTTC. V and J are TRBV4-3 and TRBJ2-5; D tentatively fits TRBD1 or TRBD2 (5 bases each). The CDR3 contains 15 residues. V gave up 4 bases and J gave up 5 bases, with 17 bases separating them. The germline gives CDR1 LGHNA, CDR2 YSLEER.

The chain links TRBV4-1 to TRBJ2-7; 9 nucleotides line up with TRBD1. CDR1 is MGHRA, CDR2 YSYEKL, per germline. The CDR3 has 15 amino acids. V lost 4 bases to trimming and J lost 3 bases; unmatched junction nucleotides: 7. The CDR3 DNA is TGCGCCAGCAGCCCCCTGGGGACAGGGAGCTACGAGCAGTACTTC. It specifies CASSPLGTGSYEQYF.

This clone was detected only once. The J gene is TRBJ2-7, the V gene TRBV7-2; a possible D gene is TRBD2 (6 bases). This CDR3 is built from 11 residues. Trimming shortened V by 8 bases and J by 1 base, and 6 bases separated the two germline ends. The germline gives CDR1 SGHTA, CDR2 FQGNSA. The CDR3 nucleotides read TGTGCCAGCGGGACTTCCTACGAGCAGTACTTC. Protein: CASGTSYEQYF.

The CDR3 here is CASSSGQGEYNEQFF. Here the CDR3 DNA reads TGTGCCAGCAGCTCGGGACAGGGGGAATACAATGAGCAGTTCTTC. The chain joins TRBV11-3 to TRBJ2-1; the match to TRBD1 covers 11 bases. CDR3 length: 15 residues. The V gene's germline CDR1 is SGHNT and CDR2 YENEEA. V lost 4 bases to trimming and J lost 4 bases; unmatched junction nucleotides: 3.

The chain has TRBV7-2 and TRBJ1-6; tentative D call: TRBD1 (6 bases). V lost 2 bases to trimming and J lost 11 bases, with 7 bases between them. Per germline, CDR1 SGHTA and CDR2 FQGNSA. CDR3 length: 12 amino acids. CDR3 DNA sequence: TGTGCCAGCAGCTTAACAGGGACACCCCTCCACTTT. Its protein product is CASSLTGTPLHF.

The gene calls are TRBV5-5 and TRBJ2-1; no reliable D call. In germline, CDR1 is SGHKS, CDR2 YYEKEE (reference sequence). The CDR3 totals 15 residues. V lost 4 bases and J 6 bases, leaving 17 bases between the germline ends. For the CDR3, the DNA is TGTGCCAGCAGCCCCAAAGATCTAGTTGGCAATGAGCAGTTCTTC. Amino acids: CASSPKDLVGNEQFF.

The chain combines TRBV6-1 with TRBJ2-1; D tentatively reads TRBD1 or TRBD2 (6 bases each). Trimming removed 3 bases at V and 8 bases at J, with 14 bases between. Germline-derived CDR1 and CDR2 are MNHNS and SASEGT. The length of the CDR3 is 14 residues. The CDR3 sequence is CASSDLSGADEQFF. The CDR3 DNA reads as TGTGCCAGCAGTGATTTATCGGGGGCTGATGAGCAGTTCTTC.

This clone was seen more than once but under ten times. V gene TRBV27 combines with J gene TRBJ1-5, with TRBD1 as a possible D gene (5 bases). V dropped 0 bases and J dropped 2 bases, with 14 bases sitting between them. Looked up from germline, CDR1 is MNHEY and CDR2 is SMNVEV (reference sequence). The CDR3 spans 17 residues. The CDR3 coding sequence is TGTGCCAGCAGTTTATCACCCAGGGCTGTGGGCAATCAGCCCCAGCATTTT. This sequence encodes CASSLSPRAVGNQPQHF.

V is TRBV12-1 and J is TRBJ2-1; the table's D call, TRBD2, was not checked against the DNA. TRBV12-1 represents a pseudogene. This CDR3 comprises 15 residues. CDR3 nucleotides: TGTGCCAGGGGCGCGGGGGACACCCCCGGCCATGAGCAGTTCTTC. Translating gives CARGAGDTPGHEQFF.